One and the same sample provided the 30 T cell receptor beta chains below, sequenced in a study of T cell clonality in common variable immunodeficiency. Generated by immunoSEQ multiplex PCR, the TCRdb table keeps only in-frame clones and is missing some. The sample gives some 40,000 clones, none seen only once, and the top ten clones hold around 3%. Sequences were obtained from peripheral blood mononuclear cells. All receptors come from a person aged 18-69 years in good health.

At least ten counts were recorded for this clone. The read finishes 3 residues shy of the CDR3 end, and the germline J gene is used to complete it. This chain joins TRBV24-1 and TRBJ2-5; the D gene is possibly TRBD2 (7 bases). The CDR3 totals 16 residues. V lost 1 base and J lost 1, with 12 bases in between. Germline V CDR1 and CDR2: KGHDR, SFDVKD. This CDR3 is CATSDFSRGGQETQYF. CDR3 DNA (partial): TGTGCCACCAGTGATTTTTCTAGGGGGGGCCAAGAGACC.

This clone has ten or more counts. The CDR3 loop reads CASSLGTGGGYEQYF. The sequenced part of the CDR3 DNA is TGCGCCAGCAGCCTAGGGACAGGGGGAGGCTACGAG. This rearrangement joins TRBV4-1 to TRBJ2-7; 11 bases line up with TRBD1. From the germline J gene comes the end of the CDR3, since the read stops 3 residues before it. The junction had 5 bases not matched to a gene; V was cut back by 4 bases and J by 3 bases. Germline CDR1 and CDR2: MGHRA and YSYEKL. The CDR3 has 15 amino acids.

This clone has at least ten counts. The CDR3 goes on 3 residues after the read ends, and that part is filled in from the germline J gene. The genes are TRBV28 and TRBJ1-4; D not resolved. Germline CDR1 reads MDHEN; CDR2 reads SYDVKM. Trimming left V 2 bases short and J 8 bases short, with 12 bases between. The CDR3 has 14 residues. CDR3 amino acids: CASSLVLSREKLFF. CDR3 DNA (partial): TGTGCCAGCAGTTTAGTCCTATCCCGCGAAAAA.

This clone was seen repeatedly, ten times or more. The read ends 3 residues early relative to the CDR3; the germline J gene fills the gap. This chain connects TRBV20-1 to TRBJ2-1; maybe TRBD2 (6 bases). Germline CDR1 DFQATT, CDR2 SNEGSKA (reference sequence). This CDR3 is 15 amino acids long. The CDR3 loop is CSGGFWSLSYNEQFF. The CDR3 DNA, read in part, is TGCAGCGGAGGGTTCTGGTCCTTATCCTACAATGAG.

The sample holds many counts of this clone. The CDR3 extends 3 residues past the end of the read, so its final part is completed from the germline J gene. The rearrangement links TRBV19 to TRBJ1-5, with 7 bases matching TRBD1. The V and J ends lost 1 base and 7 bases, in that order; junction bases with no gene match: 1. Germline V gene sequence: CDR1 LNHDA, CDR2 SQIVND (reference sequence). CDR3 length: 13 amino acids. The sequenced CDR3 bases are TGTGCCAGTAGTATAGGGGACAGCCAGCCC. This sequence encodes CASSIGDSQP. The full CDR3 protein is CASSIGDSQPQHF. Full variable domain (rest looked up from reference TRBV19 and TRBJ1-5): DGGITQSPKYLFRKEGQNVTLSCEQNLNHDAMYWYRQDPGQGLRLIYYSQIVNDFQKGDIAEGYSVSREKKESFPLTVTSAQKNPTAFYLCASSIGDSQPQHFGDGTRLSIL.

This clone was observed at least ten times. The read terminates 3 residues ahead of where the CDR3 ends, so the germline J gene completes it. The chain couples TRBV5-1 to TRBJ1-4; D not resolved. Trimming removed 0 bases from V and 3 bases from J, with 9 bases in between. The CDR3 is 15 amino acids. Per the germline V gene, CDR1 is SGHRS and CDR2 is YFSETQ. Partial CDR3 DNA: TGCGCCAGCAGCTTGGGCTCCAAGGCTAATGAAAAA. This sequence encodes CASSLGSKANEK. The whole CDR3 is CASSLGSKANEKLFF.

This clone was seen ten or more times. The sequence runs out 3 residues before the end of the CDR3; the remainder is reconstructed from the germline J gene. The J gene is TRBJ1-5, the V gene TRBV6-2 or TRBV6-3; possible D gene TRBD1, 6 bases. Germline-derived CDR1 and CDR2 are MNHEY and SVGEGT. Trimming removed 6 bases at V and 6 bases at J, with 15 bases between. This CDR3 contains 14 residues. The covered CDR3 bases are TGTGCCAGCAGCCTCCCAGGGGCACCTCAGCCC. Its translation is CASSLPGAPQP. Given in full, the CDR3 is CASSLPGAPQPQHF.

In its sample, this clone was seen many times. The read ends 3 residues before the CDR3 terminus; that terminus is restored from the germline J gene. J is TRBJ1-2 and V is TRBV9; D remains ambiguous. V was trimmed by 2 bases and J by 0 bases, leaving 8 bases between them. CDR3 length: 14 residues. Germline lookup yields CDR1 SGDLS and CDR2 YYNGEE. CDR3 bases read: TGTGCCAGCAGCGTTGGGCAAGCTAACTATGGC. This translates into CASSVGQANYG. The full CDR3 sequence reads CASSVGQANYGYTF.

To note about this clone: At one end the junction does not follow the germline gene, possibly because of a read error. The read halts 3 residues ahead of the CDR3 end, with the missing end drawn from the germline J gene. This chain connects TRBV19 to TRBJ2-3; 10 bases fit TRBD1. Germline CDR1 reads LNHDA; CDR2 reads SQIVND (reference sequence). The length of the CDR3 is 16 residues. The DNA read from the CDR3 is TGCGCCAGTAGTGACCGGGACAGGGGACCCAATCAGCCG. Residues: CASSDRDRGPNQP. The complete CDR3 reads CASSDRDRGPNQPQYF.

This clone was detected ten times or more. The read halts 3 residues ahead of the CDR3 end, with the missing end drawn from the germline J gene. The chain uses TRBV6-4 and TRBJ1-2, with D tentatively TRBD1 (6 bases). The ends were cut back, 2 bases at V and 3 bases at J, with 28 bases in the middle. This CDR3 contains 20 residues. The V gene's germline CDR1 is MRHNA and CDR2 SNTAGT. CDR3 residues: CASSDSGGAEGTASYYGYTF. The sequenced part of the CDR3 DNA is TGTGCCAGCAGTGACAGCGGGGGGGCTGAGGGCACAGCCTCTTACTATGGC.

Many counts were recorded for this clone. Coverage ceases 3 residues before the CDR3 finishes, and the germline J gene fills in the end. The chain has TRBV12-3 or TRBV12-4 and TRBJ2-1; TRBD1 might be the D (5 bases). The length of the CDR3 is 12 residues. Trimming pared 9 bases from V and 3 bases from J, leaving 9 bases between. The CDR3 region is CASRRDYNEQFF. Incomplete CDR3 DNA: TGTGCCAGTCGCAGGGACTACAATGAG.

A remark on this clone: Coverage ceases 3 residues before the CDR3 finishes, and the germline J gene fills in the end. The chain joins TRBV19 to TRBJ2-7; 7 nucleotides align to TRBD1. Germline V lookup: CDR1 LNHDA, CDR2 SQIVND (reference sequence). The CDR3 is 14 residues long. V lost 5 bases, J lost 1 base, and 5 bases stayed unmatched. CDR3 amino acids: CASSARDSSYEQYF. The part of the CDR3 DNA that was read is TGTGCCAGTAGTGCCCGGGACAGTTCCTACGAG. Variable domain in full (rest from reference TRBV19 and TRBJ2-7): DGGITQSPKYLFRKEGQNVTLSCEQNLNHDAMYWYRQDPGQGLRLIYYSQIVNDFQKGDIAEGYSVSREKKESFPLTVTSAQKNPTAFYLCASSARDSSYEQYFGPGTRLTVT.

This clone has a count of ten or more. Incomplete CDR3 DNA: TGTGCCAGCAGTTTAGCGGGACTCACAGATACG. Translation gives CASSLAGLTDT. In full, the CDR3 is CASSLAGLTDTQYF. This chain uses TRBV27 with TRBJ2-3; TRBD2 is a possible D gene (6 bases). The CDR3 extends 3 residues past the end of the read, so its final part is completed from the germline J gene. Trimming left V 2 bases short and J 2 bases short, with 8 bases between. Per the germline V gene, CDR1 is MNHEY and CDR2 is SMNVEV (reference sequence). The CDR3 runs to 14 residues.

This clone was counted ten times or more. The read finishes 3 residues shy of the CDR3 end, and the germline J gene is used to complete it. The chain couples TRBV7-3 to TRBJ1-2, with 9 bases that match TRBD1. With V trimmed by 3 bases and J by 6 bases, 2 bases remained unmatched. Germline CDR1 and CDR2: SGHTA and FQGTGA. This CDR3 is built from 13 residues. CDR3: CASSFGTGNGYTF. CDR3 DNA (partial): TGTGCCAGCAGCTTCGGGACAGGGAATGGC.

This clone came up a few times. The read ends 3 residues early relative to the CDR3; the germline J gene fills the gap. Within the sample, other DNA sequences also encode this same CDR3. The chain uses TRBV7-2 and TRBJ1-2; no firm D call. CDR3 size: 14 residues. The germline CDR1 and CDR2 sequences are SGHTA and FQGNSA. This CDR3 reads CASSPGTVTDTYTF. CDR3 DNA (partial): TGTGCCAGCAGCCCCGGCACGGTCACAGATACA.

This clone was counted ten times or more. The read ends 3 residues before the CDR3 terminus; that terminus is restored from the germline J gene. This sequence joins TRBV29-1 and TRBJ1-5; possibly TRBD1 for D (5 bases). V was trimmed by 1 base and J by 7 bases, leaving 11 bases between them. Germline lookup yields CDR1 SQVTM and CDR2 ANQGSEA. The CDR3 is 13 residues long. The CDR3 sequence: CSVEGGTGQPQHF. The part of the CDR3 DNA that was read is TGCAGCGTTGAAGGGGGAACAGGCCAGCCC.

This clone was seen ten or more times. The sequence runs out 3 residues before the end of the CDR3; the remainder is reconstructed from the germline J gene. The chain recombines TRBV12-3 or TRBV12-4 with TRBJ1-2, with unresolved D. The CDR3 spans 14 residues. The germline V and J ends were trimmed by 7 bases and 2 bases, with 14 bases remaining between them. The covered CDR3 bases are TGTGCCAGCAACGTGATGGGCAGGAACTATGGC. Translating it yields CASNVMGRNYG. The whole CDR3 protein is CASNVMGRNYGYTF.

Many counts were recorded for this clone. The read finishes 3 residues shy of the CDR3 end, and the germline J gene is used to complete it. The gene calls are TRBV2 and TRBJ2-3; 8 positions match TRBD1. The V gene's germline CDR1 is SNHLY and CDR2 FYNNEI. V was clipped by 9 bases and J by 1 base; unmatched bases: 6. This CDR3 region has 14 residues. The CDR3 DNA, read in part, is TGTGCCAGATCACCGGGACAGGGCACAGATACG. This sequence encodes CARSPGQGTDT. The whole CDR3 protein reads CARSPGQGTDTQYF. Together with reference TRBV2 and TRBJ2-3, the CDR3 gives the full variable domain: EPEVTQTPSHQVTQMGQEVILRCVPISNHLYFYWYRQILGQKVEFLVSFYNNEISEKSEIFDDQFSVERPDGSNFTLKIRSTKLEDSAMYFCARSPGQGTDTQYFGPGTRLTVL.

As to this clone: The read halts 3 residues ahead of the CDR3 end, with the missing end drawn from the germline J gene. The V call is TRBV19, the J call TRBJ1-1; no firm D call. V lost 6 bases and J 1 base, leaving 12 bases between the germline ends. This CDR3 region has 14 residues. The germline V gene encodes CDR1 LNHDA and CDR2 SQIVND (reference sequence). The CDR3 loop reads CASSPSERNTEAFF. The sequenced CDR3 bases are TGTGCCAGTAGCCCAAGTGAGCGGAACACTGAA. Together with reference TRBV19 and TRBJ1-1, the CDR3 gives the full variable domain: DGGITQSPKYLFRKEGQNVTLSCEQNLNHDAMYWYRQDPGQGLRLIYYSQIVNDFQKGDIAEGYSVSREKKESFPLTVTSAQKNPTAFYLCASSPSERNTEAFFGQGTRLTVV.

There are many counts of this clone. The part of the CDR3 DNA that was read is TGTGCCAGCAAAACTAGCGGGACTGAG. Translating gives CASKTSGTE. The full-length CDR3 reads as CASKTSGTEQFF. The chain combines TRBV2 with TRBJ2-1; 10 positions match TRBD2. The DNA ends 3 residues before the CDR3 does, and the rest of the CDR3 is filled in from the germline J gene. Per germline, CDR1 SNHLY and CDR2 FYNNEI. Trimming removed 7 bases from V and 9 bases from J; junction bases left unmatched: 3. This CDR3 comprises 12 residues.

There are many counts of this clone. The read stops 3 residues short of the end of the CDR3; the missing end is completed from the germline J gene. The chain carries TRBV20-1 and TRBJ1-6; D is undetermined. Trimming pared 0 bases from V and 0 bases from J, leaving 9 bases between. Germline assignment: CDR1 DFQATT and CDR2 SNEGSKA (reference sequence). The CDR3 is 16 amino acids. CDR3 sequence reads: CSARDPESSYNSPLHF. The sequenced CDR3 bases are TGCAGTGCTAGAGATCCAGAGAGCTCCTATAATTCACCC.

In this sample, this clone turned up a few times. From the germline J gene comes the end of the CDR3, since the read stops 3 residues before it. The chain is built from TRBV20-1 and TRBJ1-2; D is undetermined. CDR1 and CDR2 (germline): DFQATT, SNEGSKA (reference sequence). This CDR3 has 12 residues. CDR3 protein: CSGQRSHYDYTF. Incomplete CDR3 DNA: TGCAGTGGTCAGCGGAGTCACTACGAC.

Worth noting for this clone: The CDR3 extends 3 residues past the end of the read, so its final part is completed from the germline J gene. This chain joins TRBV11-2 and TRBJ1-2, with D possibly matching TRBD1 (6 bases). This CDR3 is built from 14 residues. Germline V gene sequence: CDR1 SGHAT, CDR2 FQNNGV. The CDR3 DNA, read in part, is TGTGCCAGCAGCAATCCGGGACAAGTATACGAC. This codes for CASSNPGQVYD. The entire CDR3 protein is CASSNPGQVYDYTF.

This clone occurred many times. The CDR3 end is not reached by the read, which stops 3 residues before it; the germline J gene fills it in. The chain uses TRBV20-1 and TRBJ2-3, with 8 bases lining up with TRBD1. V shed 3 bases, J shed 6 bases, and the junction held 8 bases outside the gene matches. This CDR3 region has 14 residues. The germline V gene encodes CDR1 DFQATT and CDR2 SNEGSKA (reference sequence). The chain's CDR3 is CSARRAGGADTQYF. The DNA read from the CDR3 is TGCAGTGCTAGGAGGGCAGGGGGCGCCGATACG.

This clone was seen ten or more times. The part of the CDR3 DNA that was read is TGTGCCAGCAGCTGGGGCCGTTCCTCTGGGGCCAACGTC. Protein product: CASSWGRSSGANV. The whole CDR3 reads CASSWGRSSGANVLTF. The V gene is TRBV5-4, the J gene TRBJ2-6, with D tentatively TRBD1 (5 bases). Read data end 3 residues before the CDR3 end; the end is taken from the germline J gene. Deletions cut 3 bases from V and 0 bases from J, with 10 bases between. The CDR3 extends over 16 amino acids. Germline loops: CDR1 SGHNT, CDR2 YYREEE (reference sequence).

Ten or more counts support this clone. With the read ending 3 residues before the CDR3 end, the germline J gene is used to fill in that end. This chain uses TRBV5-1 with TRBJ1-1; 7 bases match TRBD1. V lost 4 bases to trimming and J lost 0 bases; unmatched junction nucleotides: 9. Germline CDR1 reads SGHRS; CDR2 reads YFSETQ. The CDR3 is made up of 16 amino acids. CDR3 amino acids: CASSPRGANMNTEAFF. The DNA read from the CDR3 is TGCGCCAGCAGCCCCAGGGGGGCTAATATGAACACTGAA.

This clone was counted at least ten times. The read gets to within 3 residues of the CDR3 end, and the germline J gene fills in the rest. The V call is TRBV20-1, the J call TRBJ2-1; tentative D call: TRBD2 (6 bases). Trimming shortened V by 1 base and J by 1 base, and 11 bases separated the two germline ends. Per the germline V gene, CDR1 is DFQATT and CDR2 is SNEGSKA (reference sequence). The CDR3 consists of 15 residues. The CDR3 loop is CSARGDLQSYNEQFF. CDR3 DNA (partial): TGCAGTGCTAGAGGGGACTTGCAGTCCTACAATGAG.

In this sample, this clone turned up many times. The read is 3 residues too short to cover the CDR3 end, so that end is filled in from the germline J gene. This chain joins TRBV30 and TRBJ1-2, with D possibly being TRBD1 (5 bases). The V end lost 4 bases, the J end lost 4 bases, and 13 bases lay between the germline ends. The CDR3 spans 13 residues. In germline, CDR1 is GTSNPN, CDR2 SVGIG (reference sequence). The CDR3 DNA, read in part, is TGTGCCTGGAACGGGGGGGGAACCTATGGC. Protein sequence: CAWNGGGTYG. The full CDR3 reads CAWNGGGTYGYTF.

This clone was recorded many times. Coverage ceases 3 residues before the CDR3 finishes, and the germline J gene fills in the end. The chain is built from TRBV20-1 and TRBJ2-5; 10 nucleotides line up with TRBD1. V lost 5 bases, J lost 5 bases, and 8 bases stayed unmatched. CDR1 is DFQATT, CDR2 SNEGSKA, per germline (reference sequence). This CDR3 is 14 amino acids long. The sequenced part of the CDR3 DNA is TGCAGTGCTGTAATGACAGGGGGCGTTGAGACC. Amino acids: CSAVMTGGVET. The entire CDR3 protein is CSAVMTGGVETQYF.

This clone was counted at least ten times. The read ends 3 residues before the CDR3 terminus; that terminus is restored from the germline J gene. The chain recombines TRBV4-2 with TRBJ2-7, with D unclear. This CDR3 region has 11 residues. Germline values: CDR1 LGHNA, CDR2 YNFKEQ. Deletions cut 6 bases from V and 6 bases from J, with 9 bases between. The CDR3 sequence is CASRGPGEQYF. CDR3 bases read: TGTGCCAGCAGGGGCCCCGGCGAG.